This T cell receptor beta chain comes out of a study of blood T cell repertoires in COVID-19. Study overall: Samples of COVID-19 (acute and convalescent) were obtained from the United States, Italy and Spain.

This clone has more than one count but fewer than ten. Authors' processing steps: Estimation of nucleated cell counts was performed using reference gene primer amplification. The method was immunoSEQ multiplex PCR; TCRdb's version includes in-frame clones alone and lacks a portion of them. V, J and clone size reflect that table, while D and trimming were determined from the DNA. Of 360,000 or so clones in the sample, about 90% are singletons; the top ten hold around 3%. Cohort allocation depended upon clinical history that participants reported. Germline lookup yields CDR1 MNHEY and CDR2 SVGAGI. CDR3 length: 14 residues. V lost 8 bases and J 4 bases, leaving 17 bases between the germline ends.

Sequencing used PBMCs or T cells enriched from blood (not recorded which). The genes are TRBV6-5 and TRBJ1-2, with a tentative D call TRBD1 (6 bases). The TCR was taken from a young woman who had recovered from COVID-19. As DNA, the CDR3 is TGTGCCAGCTCAATCGACAGGTATAGCTATGGCTACACCTTC. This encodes CASSIDRYSYGYTF.